The rows below give T cell receptor beta chains drawn from one sample of a study of post-analysis software for immune sequencing data. MiXCR, applied by TCRdb to the PCR reads, yields one record per CDR3 protein. Of about 770,000 distinct CDR3 sequences in the sample, about 45% were seen once. Input material: blood. The receptors come from a girl aged 10 to 17 with multiple sclerosis. CDR3s include the opening cysteine and the closing phenylalanine or tryptophan. The D gene is left open where the match is weak. Clone sizes are given selectively: once, few, many, or a class where the clone is expanded.

D gene,J gene,clone size,V gene,CDR3 DNA,CDR3 protein
-,TRBJ2-3,-,TRBV29-1,TGCAGCGTTGCCCTGACAGGATGGGCAAGAGATACGCAGTATTTT,CSVALTGWARDTQYF
TRBD2,TRBJ2-3,-,TRBV28,TGTGCCAGCAAGGCTGGGGGGGTGGGCGCTCTCCAACGGGATACGCAGTATTTT,CASKAGGVGALQRDTQYF
TRBD1,TRBJ1-4,few,TRBV11-1,TGTGCCAGCAGCTCCTTCGGGACAGGGAATGAAAAACTGTTTTTT,CASSSFGTGNEKLFF
TRBD1,TRBJ2-7,-,TRBV20-1,TGCAGTGCTAGACAGGGGGCGGGACCCTACGAGCAGTACTTC,CSARQGAGPYEQYF
TRBD1,TRBJ1-5,few,TRBV27,TGTGCCAGCAGTCCGGGGGGACAGTCACTACCCGGAAATCAGCCCCAGCATTTT,CASSPGGQSLPGNQPQHF
-,TRBJ1-1,-,TRBV28,TGTGCCAGCAGTCGAGGGGATATGAACACTGAAGCTTTCTTT,CASSRGDMNTEAFF
TRBD2,TRBJ2-7,once,TRBV7-3,TGTGCCAGCAGCTTAGAACTAGCGGGAGCCCACGAGCAGTACTTC,CASSLELAGAHEQYF
-,TRBJ2-3,once,TRBV29-1,TGCAGCGTTGAAGATCTTCAGACAGATACGCAGTATTTT,CSVEDLQTDTQYF
TRBD1,TRBJ2-3,-,TRBV28,TGTGCCAGCAGTCCAGACAGGGCGGGCACAGATACGCAGTATTTT,CASSPDRAGTDTQYF
TRBD1,TRBJ2-7,-,TRBV20-1,TGCAGTGCTTGGGACAGGAGCTACTACGAGCAGTACTTC,CSAWDRSYYEQYF
-,TRBJ1-2,-,TRBV13,TGTGCCAGCAGCTTAGGCCCCGTCAGCAACTATGGCTACACCTTC,CASSLGPVSNYGYTF
-,TRBJ2-7,-,TRBV28,TGTGCCAGCAGTTTAAGTCATCGGGATCCGGTCACCTACGAGCAGTACTTC,CASSLSHRDPVTYEQYF
-,TRBJ2-7,few,TRBV7-6,TGTGCCAGCAGCTTAGGGACAGCGCATGGCGAGCAGTACTTC,CASSLGTAHGEQYF
-,TRBJ2-1,-,TRBV5-5,TGTGCCAGCATCAAAGATCCTAATCCCAATGAGCAGTTCTTC,CASIKDPNPNEQFF
-,TRBJ2-1,-,TRBV6-2/TRBV6-3,TGTGCCAGCAGTTACGAGGTCTACAATGAGCAGTTCTTC,CASSYEVYNEQFF
-,TRBJ2-4,-,TRBV7-9,TGTGCCAGCAGCTCAGGGTGGGGAGCCAAAAACATTCAGTACTTC,CASSSGWGAKNIQYF
-,TRBJ2-6,-,TRBV13,TGTGCCAGCAGCTTGGGGCTACTATCTGGGGCCAACGTCCTGACTTTC,CASSLGLLSGANVLTF
-,TRBJ2-1,-,TRBV15,TGTGCCACCAGCAGAGAAGATAGCTCCTACAATGAGCAGTTCTTC,CATSREDSSYNEQFF
-,TRBJ2-3,once,TRBV12-3/TRBV12-4,TGTGCCAGCAGCTTCGGGCCGCGCGGCCTCACAGATACGCAGTATTTT,CASSFGPRGLTDTQYF
-,TRBJ2-7,-,TRBV20-1,TGCAGTGCTAGAGCTCTCTTCCGGGACTCCACCTACGAGCAGTACTTC,CSARALFRDSTYEQYF
TRBD2,TRBJ2-5,once,TRBV20-1,TGCAGTGCTAGAGATCTTCTAGCGGGAGCGAGGGAGACCCAGTACTTC,CSARDLLAGARETQYF
TRBD2,TRBJ2-1,-,TRBV3-1,TGTGCCAGCGCCGCTTTGGGACTAGCGGGATCTGAGCAGTTCTTC,CASAALGLAGSEQFF
TRBD1,TRBJ1-3,-,TRBV5-1,TGCGCCAGCAGCTTGAGGTCAACAGGGGCTAACTCTGGAAACACCATATATTTT,CASSLRSTGANSGNTIYF
-,TRBJ1-5,-,TRBV20-1,TGCAGTGCTAGGGGGGTGCCGGGTAGCAATCAGCCCCAGCATTTT,CSARGVPGSNQPQHF
TRBD2,TRBJ2-1,-,TRBV20-1,TGCAGTGCTCTTGGGACTAGCGTAAATGAGCAGTTCTTC,CSALGTSVNEQFF
-,TRBJ1-2,-,TRBV6-1,TGTGCCAGCAGGGTCTTAGGGGGAGGTTCCTATGGCTACACCTTC,CASRVLGGGSYGYTF
-,TRBJ1-2,few,TRBV29-1,TGCAGCGTTGCCGGGGCCGGAATTGGTGGCTACACCTTC,CSVAGAGIGGYTF
-,TRBJ2-1,-,TRBV7-9,TGTGCCAGCAGCTTAGATCGTGGTGGGAAAACCTACAATGAGCAGTTCTTC,CASSLDRGGKTYNEQFF
-,TRBJ2-7,-,TRBV18,TGTGCCAGCTCACCAGAGCAAAACCTCGCCTACGAGCAGTACTTC,CASSPEQNLAYEQYF
TRBD2,TRBJ2-7,many,TRBV7-9,TGTGCCAGCAGCTCCGGGGGGTCGGATTTCGAGCAGTACTTC,CASSSGGSDFEQYF
-,TRBJ2-3,-,TRBV30,TGTGCCTGGACTCCGGGACCATCCACAGATACGCAGTATTTT,CAWTPGPSTDTQYF
-,TRBJ2-1,few,TRBV7-2,TGTGCCAGCAGCCCCGCAGGGGCCCCTGGCAATGAGCAGTTCTTC,CASSPAGAPGNEQFF
-,TRBJ2-7,few,TRBV12-3/TRBV12-4,TGTGCCAGCAGTTCTGGGGGGTTCGAGCAGTACTTC,CASSSGGFEQYF
-,TRBJ1-2,-,TRBV29-1,TGCAGCGACCTAAGGGGGGAAGGCTACACCTTC,CSDLRGEGYTF
TRBD1,TRBJ2-1,-,TRBV7-9,TGTGCCAGCAGCTTAGGACAGGGGGTCTACAATGAGCAGTTCTTC,CASSLGQGVYNEQFF
TRBD1,TRBJ2-6,few,TRBV20-1,TGCAGTGCTAGAGGGAGGACAGGGAGCTCTGGGGCCAACGTCCTGACTTTC,CSARGRTGSSGANVLTF
-,TRBJ2-7,-,TRBV4-1,TGCGCCAGCAGCCAAGAGGGGGGCCCGGCAGCGGCCTCCTACGAGCAGTACTTC,CASSQEGGPAAASYEQYF
TRBD2,TRBJ2-5,-,TRBV20-1,TGCAGTGCCCTCCGGACTAGCGGCCAAGAGACCCAGTACTTC,CSALRTSGQETQYF
-,TRBJ1-1,once,TRBV28,TGTGCCAGCAGACGAGGGACTGCGAACACTGAAGCTTTCTTT,CASRRGTANTEAFF
-,TRBJ2-7,few,TRBV7-6,TGTGCCAGCAGCGGAGTGGGTTACGAGCAGTACTTC,CASSGVGYEQYF
-,TRBJ2-1,-,TRBV15,TGTGCCACCAGCAGAGACCTTACAGGTACCGACAATGAGCAGTTCTTC,CATSRDLTGTDNEQFF
TRBD1,TRBJ1-2,-,TRBV7-9,TGTGCCAGCAGCAAAACAGGGGGCGCCTCCACCTTC,CASSKTGGASTF
TRBD2,TRBJ2-5,-,TRBV2,TGTGCCAGCAGAAGGTCACGCGGGAGGGCCGTGAAACAAGAGACCCAGTACTTC,CASRRSRGRAVKQETQYF
-,TRBJ2-7,-,TRBV20-1,TGCAGTGCTAGAGATAGAGGCCTAGGGGGATCCTACGAGCAGTACTTC,CSARDRGLGGSYEQYF
TRBD2,TRBJ2-5,once,TRBV5-1,TGCGCCAGCAGCTTGGGTGTGATAGCGGGCCACCAAGAGACCCAGTACTTC,CASSLGVIAGHQETQYF
-,TRBJ2-3,few,TRBV11-1,TGTGCCAGCAGTGTCGGTCAGGGAAAGGGAGATACGCAGTATTTT,CASSVGQGKGDTQYF
-,TRBJ1-1,-,TRBV15,TGTGCCACCAGCGGGGGGGTCCACCAGAACACTGAAGCTTTCTTT,CATSGGVHQNTEAFF
TRBD2,TRBJ2-3,-,TRBV15,TGTGCCACCAGCAGAGAGAAGCGGGAGTGGTTCACAGATACGCAGTATTTT,CATSREKREWFTDTQYF
-,TRBJ2-3,-,TRBV20-1,TGCAGTGCTAGAGATTTTAAGGGGGCAGATACGCAGTATTTT,CSARDFKGADTQYF
TRBD2,TRBJ2-1,-,TRBV11-3,TGTGCCAGCAGCTTTCGGGAGGCCCCTAGCTCCTACAATGAGCAGTTCTTC,CASSFREAPSSYNEQFF
TRBD1,TRBJ2-1,-,TRBV24-1,TGTGCCACCAGTGATTTGGGCTCGGACAGGGGATACAATGAGCAGTTCTTC,CATSDLGSDRGYNEQFF
-,TRBJ2-7,few,TRBV15,TGTGCCACCAGCAGAGATCCAAAGGGGTCCTACGAGCAGTACTTC,CATSRDPKGSYEQYF